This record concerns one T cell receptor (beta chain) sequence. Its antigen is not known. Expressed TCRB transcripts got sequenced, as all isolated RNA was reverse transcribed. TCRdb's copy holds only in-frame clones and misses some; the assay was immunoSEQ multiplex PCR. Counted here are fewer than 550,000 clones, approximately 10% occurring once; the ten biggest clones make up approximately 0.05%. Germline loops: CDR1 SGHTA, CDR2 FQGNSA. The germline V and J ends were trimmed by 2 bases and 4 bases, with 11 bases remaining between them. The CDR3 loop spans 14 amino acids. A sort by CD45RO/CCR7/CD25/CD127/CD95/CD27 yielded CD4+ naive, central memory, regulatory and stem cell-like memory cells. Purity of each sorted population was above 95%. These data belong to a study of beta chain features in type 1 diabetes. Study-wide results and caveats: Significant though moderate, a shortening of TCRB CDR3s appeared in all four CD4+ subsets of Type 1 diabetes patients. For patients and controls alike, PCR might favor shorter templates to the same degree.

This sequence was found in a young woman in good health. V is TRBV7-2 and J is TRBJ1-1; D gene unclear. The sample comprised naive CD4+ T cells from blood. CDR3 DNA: TGTGCCAGCAGCTTATCCCCCGTCGGCACTGAAGCTTTCTTT. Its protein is CASSLSPVGTEAFF.